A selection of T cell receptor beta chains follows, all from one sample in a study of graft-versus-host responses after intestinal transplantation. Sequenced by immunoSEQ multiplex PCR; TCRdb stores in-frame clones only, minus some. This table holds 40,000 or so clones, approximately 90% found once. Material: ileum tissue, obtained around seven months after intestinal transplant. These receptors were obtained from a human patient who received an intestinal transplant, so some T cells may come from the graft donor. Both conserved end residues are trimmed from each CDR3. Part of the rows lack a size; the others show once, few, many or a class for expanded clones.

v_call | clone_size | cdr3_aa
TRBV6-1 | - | ASSEGLENTEAF
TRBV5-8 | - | ASSAYPGTGDEKLF
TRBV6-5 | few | ASRAGIGYNSPLH
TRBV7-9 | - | ASSTLDRGSADGYT
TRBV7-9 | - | ASSFLEGAGMNTEAF
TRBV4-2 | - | ASSQVTDTEAF
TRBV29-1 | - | SVIGAFGDTQY
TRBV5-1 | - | ASSQTGALETQY
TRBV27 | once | ASSELNTGELF
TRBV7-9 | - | ASSFTTGIGNTIY
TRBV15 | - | ATSRDRDSHNEKLF
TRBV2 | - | ASSGSYSRTDTQY
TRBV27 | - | ASSLLAGYGYT
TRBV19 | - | ASIPQGQIPFTDTQY
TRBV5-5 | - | ASSSVRTGDYGYT
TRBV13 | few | ASSLGGEDQPQH
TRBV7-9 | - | ASSFPSPLSSYEQY
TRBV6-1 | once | ASSTLAGGDEQY
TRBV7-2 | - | ASSHRAGSYEQY
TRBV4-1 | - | ASSLYLGRRGEQY
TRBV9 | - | ASSPGPGVTDTQY
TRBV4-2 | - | ASSQDTQKHLYGYT
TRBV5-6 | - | ASSPLADTDTQY
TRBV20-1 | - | SGNLNYEQY
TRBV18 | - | ASSPLPAGNTIY
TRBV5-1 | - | ASSWGNQGMNTEAF
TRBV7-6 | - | ASSPGLGGSYNSPLH
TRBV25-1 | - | ASSESRGGLPDTQY
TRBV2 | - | ASSASMGWSSYEQY
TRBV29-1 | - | SVRRAPGEIGEQY
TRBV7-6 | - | ASSLVGLAGVGGYEQY
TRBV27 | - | ASSLSHPEGSLNTEAF
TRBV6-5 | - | ASSSGEASLNYGYT
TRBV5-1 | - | ASSPRWSLTYNEQF
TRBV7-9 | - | ASSLRLAGSYEQY
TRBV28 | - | ASSLSPGTYGYT
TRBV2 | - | ASRGEGEQY
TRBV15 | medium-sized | ATSVIAGELF
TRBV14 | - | ASSQGGSLQETQY
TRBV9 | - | ASSDGRPNTEAF
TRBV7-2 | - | ASSLGLEQY
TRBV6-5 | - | ASSQGASYEQY
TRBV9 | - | ASSARGGLADSTDTQY
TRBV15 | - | ATSRSDRLGEKLF
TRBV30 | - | AWTSGAYEQY
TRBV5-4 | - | ASSPPGTGRINEQF
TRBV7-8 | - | ARPDPVEKLF
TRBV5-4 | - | ASSLAPGSPLH
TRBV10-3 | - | AISGGTEQF
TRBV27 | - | ASGLFEQY
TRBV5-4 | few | ASSPYLFGLETQY
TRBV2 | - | ASSVGAPGTGELF
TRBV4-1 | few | ASSQGTRVGNTIY
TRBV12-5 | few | ASGFDTTQGAYGYT
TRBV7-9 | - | ASSGIGNQPQH
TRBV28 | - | ASRQPGLGPYEQY
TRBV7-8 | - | ASSLDPRGASSFYNEQF
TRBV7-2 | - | ASSLVGRLTDTQY
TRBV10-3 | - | AISEFRTSYEQY